These T cell receptor beta chains were read from a single sample in a study of CD8+CD57+ T cells in acquired aplastic anemia. MiXCR, run by TCRdb on the reads, gives a single entry per CDR3 protein. The sample consists of some 180,000 distinct CDR3 sequences, 40% to 50% of them appearing once. Sample: sorted CD4+, CD8+, or CD8+CD57+ T cells (not recorded which) from PBMCs. The receptors were gathered from a human donor in good health. Each CDR3 is given with its conserved first and last residue. The D gene is left open where the match is weak. Expanded clones are given a class, and other clones once, few, many or no size at all.

many	TRBV5-4	TRBJ1-1	-	TGTGCCAGCAGCTGGGAGACGGGGAACACTGAAGCTTTCTTT	CASSWETGNTEAFF
-	TRBV19	TRBJ1-5	TRBD1	TGTGCCAGTAGACCGGGACAGCAAGAGACCCAGCATTTT	CASRPGQQETQHF
-	TRBV12-3/TRBV12-4	TRBJ2-1	TRBD2	TGTGCCAGCAGGCCACTAGCGGGGGGGTACAATGAGCAGTTCTTC	CASRPLAGGYNEQFF
-	TRBV2	TRBJ1-2	-	TGTGCCAGCAGTTTCTCTATGCTGGGGGCTGGCTACACCTTC	CASSFSMLGAGYTF
-	TRBV7-2	TRBJ1-2	TRBD1	TGTGCCAGCAGCTACTTACAGGGGGGCTATGGCTACACCTTC	CASSYLQGGYGYTF
few	TRBV30	TRBJ2-7	TRBD1	TGTGCCTGGAGTTATCCGGGACAGGGGACATACGAGCAGTACTTC	CAWSYPGQGTYEQYF
-	TRBV5-4	TRBJ2-3	TRBD2	TGTGCCAGCAACTTTCTAGCGGCCCCAGATACGCAGTATTTT	CASNFLAAPDTQYF
many	TRBV5-1	TRBJ2-2	TRBD2	TGCGCCAGCAGCCCACCCGGGACTAGCGGGTACATCGGGGAGCTGTTTTTT	CASSPPGTSGYIGELFF
many	TRBV29-1	TRBJ2-2	-	TGCAGCGTTGAGTCCCGCGGGATTGATGGCGGGGAGCTGTTTTTT	CSVESRGIDGGELFF
many	TRBV30	TRBJ2-7	-	TGTGCCTGGAGTGTACAGTCTAGCGACGAGCAGTACTTC	CAWSVQSSDEQYF
many	TRBV5-6	TRBJ2-7	-	TGTGCCAGCAGCTTAGTAGGGGTCGAGCAGTACTTC	CASSLVGVEQYF
few	TRBV12-3/TRBV12-4	TRBJ1-6	TRBD1	TGTGCCAGCACCCCGAGACAGGGCAATTCACCCCTCCACTTT	CASTPRQGNSPLHF
few	TRBV28	TRBJ1-2	-	TGTGCCAGCAGTTCTGCAGCCGGGAACTATGGCTACACCTTC	CASSSAAGNYGYTF
-	TRBV10-1	TRBJ2-5	-	TGTGCCAGCAGGCAGCATTGGGACCCCCAAGAGACCCAGTACTTC	CASRQHWDPQETQYF
few	TRBV29-1	TRBJ1-1	TRBD1	TGCAGCGTTGTAAGGTGGGACAGAAAGATGAACACTGAAGCTTTCTTT	CSVVRWDRKMNTEAFF
-	TRBV7-8	TRBJ1-5	-	TGTGCCAGCAGCCGGCAAAATCAGCCCCAGCATTTT	CASSRQNQPQHF
-	TRBV9	TRBJ2-5	TRBD1	TGTGCCAGCAGCGTAGCTTCCGGACAGGGGCGTCCGTTCGAGACCCAGTACTTC	CASSVASGQGRPFETQYF
few	TRBV11-3	TRBJ2-1	-	TGTGCCAGCAGCCCGTCTGGCTCCTACAATGAGCAGTTCTTC	CASSPSGSYNEQFF
few	TRBV27	TRBJ2-3	TRBD1	TGTGCCAGTCAGGGACAGGGGAAGACAGATACGCAGTATTTT	CASQGQGKTDTQYF
once	TRBV11-1	TRBJ2-7	TRBD2	TGTGCCAGCAGCGCTAGCGGTAACTACGAGCAGTACTTC	CASSASGNYEQYF
-	TRBV7-3	TRBJ2-7	-	TGTGCCAGCAGCGGGCCCTCTGGCGAGCAGTACTTC	CASSGPSGEQYF
-	TRBV5-1	TRBJ2-1	TRBD2	TGCGCCAGCAGCCTGGAGACTAGCGGCTCCTACAATGAGCAGTTCTTC	CASSLETSGSYNEQFF
many	TRBV5-1	TRBJ2-3	TRBD1	TGCGCCAGCAGCTTGACGGGACAGAACACAGATACGCAGTATTTT	CASSLTGQNTDTQYF